The clone carrying this T cell receptor (beta chain) showed up just a few times. The data were taken from a study of blood T cell repertoires in COVID-19. Study details: COVID-19 samples collected from the United States, Italy and Spain covered acute and convalescent phases.

Assay used: immunoSEQ multiplex PCR; TCRdb lists only in-frame clones, some missing. The sample holds over 200,000 clones, about 90% seen once. The V gene lost 4 bases and the J gene lost 8 bases, with 12 bases spanning the gap. The CDR3 length is 14 residues. Germline assignment: CDR1 MDHEN and CDR2 SYDVKM. Source material: peripheral blood. This sequence was found in a man aged 35 to 55 with active or convalescent COVID-19. This chain uses TRBV28 with TRBJ1-6, with a weak D call TRBD1 (6 bases). CDR3 DNA: TGTGCCAGCAGTTGGACAGCCCGGGATTCACCCCTCCACTTT. It codes for CASSWTARDSPLHF.